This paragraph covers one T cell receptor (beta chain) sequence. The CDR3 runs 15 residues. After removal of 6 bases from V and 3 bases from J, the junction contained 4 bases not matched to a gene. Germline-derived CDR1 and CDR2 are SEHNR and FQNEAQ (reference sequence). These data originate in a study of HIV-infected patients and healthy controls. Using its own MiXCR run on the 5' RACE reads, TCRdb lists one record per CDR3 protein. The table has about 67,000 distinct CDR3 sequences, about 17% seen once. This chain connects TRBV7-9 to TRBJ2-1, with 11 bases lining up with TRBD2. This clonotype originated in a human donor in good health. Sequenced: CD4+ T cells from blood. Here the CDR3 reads CASRATSGSYNEQFF. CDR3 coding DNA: TGTGCCAGCAGGGCAACTAGCGGGAGCTACAATGAGCAGTTCTTC.